This TCR beta chain was observed in a study of cytomegalovirus exposure and HLA in healthy donors. Overall study findings and caveats: A list of approximately 150 TCR beta chains associated with cytomegalovirus was given.

PCR was performed using 60 Vbeta and 13 Jbeta primers. The data were produced by immunoSEQ multiplex PCR, yet TCRdb's version contains in-frame clones alone and is incomplete. The sample records about 43,000 clones, roughly 60% being singletons. Germline values: CDR1 SGHRS, CDR2 YFSETQ. This CDR3 has 15 amino acids. V gave up 0 bases and J gave up 0 bases, with 9 bases separating them. As concerns this clone: Its antigen is still unknown.

The gene calls are TRBV5-1 and TRBJ1-1, with D perhaps TRBD1 (5 bases). This receptor was obtained from a man aged 55 to 69 in good health and CMV-seropositive. Sequenced material: PBMCs. CDR3 DNA: TGCGCCAGCAGCTTGGATCAGGGAATGAACACTGAAGCTTTCTTT. Protein sequence: CASSLDQGMNTEAFF.